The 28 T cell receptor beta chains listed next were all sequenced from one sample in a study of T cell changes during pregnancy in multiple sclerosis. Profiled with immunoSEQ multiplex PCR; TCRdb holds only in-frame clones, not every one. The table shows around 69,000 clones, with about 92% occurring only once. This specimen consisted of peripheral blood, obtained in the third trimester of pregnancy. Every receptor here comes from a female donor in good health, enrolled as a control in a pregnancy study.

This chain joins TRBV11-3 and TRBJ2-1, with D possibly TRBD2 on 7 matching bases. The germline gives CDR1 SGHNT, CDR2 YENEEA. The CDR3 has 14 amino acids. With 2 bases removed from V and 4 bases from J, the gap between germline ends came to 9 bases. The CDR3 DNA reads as TGTGCCAGCAGCTTAAGCGGGACATACAATGAGCAGTTCTTC. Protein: CASSLSGTYNEQFF.

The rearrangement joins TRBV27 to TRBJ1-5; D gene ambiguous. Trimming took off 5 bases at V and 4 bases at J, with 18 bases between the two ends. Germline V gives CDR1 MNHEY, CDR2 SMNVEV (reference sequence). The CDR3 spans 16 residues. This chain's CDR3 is CASSPFKAVGNQPQHF. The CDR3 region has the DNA TGTGCCAGCAGTCCGTTCAAAGCGGTGGGAAATCAGCCCCAGCATTTT.

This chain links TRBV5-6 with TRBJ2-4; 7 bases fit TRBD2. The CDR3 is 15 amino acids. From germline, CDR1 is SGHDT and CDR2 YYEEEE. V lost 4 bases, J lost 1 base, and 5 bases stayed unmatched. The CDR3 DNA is TGTGCCAGCAGCGTTAGCGGGTCCGCCAAAAACATTCAGTACTTC. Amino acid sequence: CASSVSGSAKNIQYF. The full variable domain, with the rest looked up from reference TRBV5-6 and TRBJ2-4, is DAGVTQSPTHLIKTRGQQVTLRCSPKSGHDTVSWYQQALGQGPQFIFQYYEEEERQRGNFPDRFSGHQFPNYSSELNVNALLLGDSALYLCASSVSGSAKNIQYFGAGTRLSVL.

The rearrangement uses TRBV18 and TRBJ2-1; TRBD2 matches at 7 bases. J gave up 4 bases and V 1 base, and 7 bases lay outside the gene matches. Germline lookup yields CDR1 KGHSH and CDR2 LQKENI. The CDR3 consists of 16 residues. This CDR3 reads CASSPRASSGYNEQFF. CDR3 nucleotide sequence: TGTGCCAGCTCACCACGAGCGTCTAGCGGATACAATGAGCAGTTCTTC.

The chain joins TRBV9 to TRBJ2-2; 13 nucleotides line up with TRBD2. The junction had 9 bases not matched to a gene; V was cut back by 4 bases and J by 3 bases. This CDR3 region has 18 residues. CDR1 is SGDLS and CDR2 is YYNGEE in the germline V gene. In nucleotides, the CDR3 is TGTGCCAGCAGCACGGTACTAGCGGGAGGGCCCCACACCGGGGAGCTGTTTTTT. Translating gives CASSTVLAGGPHTGELFF.

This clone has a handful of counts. CDR3 sequence (DNA): TGTGCCAGTAGTATAGCCTGGGGCCTAAGCAATCAGCCCCAGCATTTT. It is translated as CASSIAWGLSNQPQHF. The chain uses TRBV19 and TRBJ1-5; D is perhaps TRBD1 (5 bases). The CDR3 spans 16 residues. Germline V gene lookup returns CDR1 LNHDA and CDR2 SQIVND (reference sequence). V was pared by 1 base and J by 1 base, with 11 bases between. Full variable domain (remainder filled in from reference TRBV19 and TRBJ1-5): DGGITQSPKYLFRKEGQNVTLSCEQNLNHDAMYWYRQDPGQGLRLIYYSQIVNDFQKGDIAEGYSVSREKKESFPLTVTSAQKNPTAFYLCASSIAWGLSNQPQHFGDGTRLSIL.

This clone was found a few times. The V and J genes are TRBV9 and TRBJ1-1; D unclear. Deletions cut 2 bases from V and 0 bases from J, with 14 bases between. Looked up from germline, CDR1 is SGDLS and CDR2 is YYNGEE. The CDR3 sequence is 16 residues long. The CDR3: CASSVGPSPMNTEAFF. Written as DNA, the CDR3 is TGTGCCAGCAGCGTCGGTCCATCTCCCATGAACACTGAAGCTTTCTTT.

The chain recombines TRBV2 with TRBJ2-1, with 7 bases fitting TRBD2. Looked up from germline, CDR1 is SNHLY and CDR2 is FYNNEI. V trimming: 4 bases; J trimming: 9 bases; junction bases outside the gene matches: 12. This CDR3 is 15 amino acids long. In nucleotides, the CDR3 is TGTGCCAGCAGTGGGGCGAGCGGGTGGGGGGGTGAGCAGTTCTTC. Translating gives CASSGASGWGGEQFF.

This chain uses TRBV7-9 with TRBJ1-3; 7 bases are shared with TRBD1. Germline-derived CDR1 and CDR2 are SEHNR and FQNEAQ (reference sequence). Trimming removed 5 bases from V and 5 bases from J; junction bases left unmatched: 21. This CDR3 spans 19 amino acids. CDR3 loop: CASSRPGDPEQGRRNTIYF. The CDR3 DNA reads TGTGCCAGCAGCCGACCAGGGGATCCCGAACAGGGGAGGAGAAACACCATATATTTT.

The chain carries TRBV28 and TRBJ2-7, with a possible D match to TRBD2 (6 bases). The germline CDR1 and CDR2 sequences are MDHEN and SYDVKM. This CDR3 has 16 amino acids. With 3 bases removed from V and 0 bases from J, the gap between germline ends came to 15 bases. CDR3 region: CASSLPAGRSSYEQYF. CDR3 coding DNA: TGTGCCAGCAGTTTGCCGGCGGGACGGAGCTCCTACGAGCAGTACTTC.

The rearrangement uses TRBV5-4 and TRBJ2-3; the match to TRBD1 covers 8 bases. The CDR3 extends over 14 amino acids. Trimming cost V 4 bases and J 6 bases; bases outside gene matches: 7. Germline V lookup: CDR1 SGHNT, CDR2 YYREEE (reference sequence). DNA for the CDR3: TGTGCCAGCAGCGTGGGACAGGACGTGGATACGCAGTATTTT. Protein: CASSVGQDVDTQYF.

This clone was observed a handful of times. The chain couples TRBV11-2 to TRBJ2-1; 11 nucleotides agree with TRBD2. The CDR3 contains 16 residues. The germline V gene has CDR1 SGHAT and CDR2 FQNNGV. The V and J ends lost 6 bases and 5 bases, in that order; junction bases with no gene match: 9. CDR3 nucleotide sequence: TGTGCCAGCAGACCAACTAGCGGGAGTAGCCACAATGAGCAGTTCTTC. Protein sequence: CASRPTSGSSHNEQFF.

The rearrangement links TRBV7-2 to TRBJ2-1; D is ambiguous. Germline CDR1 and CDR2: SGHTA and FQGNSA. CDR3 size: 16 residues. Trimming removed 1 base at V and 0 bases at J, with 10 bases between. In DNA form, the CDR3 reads TGTGCCAGCAGCTTAGGCCCGGGTAGCTCCTACAATGAGCAGTTCTTC. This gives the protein CASSLGPGSSYNEQFF.

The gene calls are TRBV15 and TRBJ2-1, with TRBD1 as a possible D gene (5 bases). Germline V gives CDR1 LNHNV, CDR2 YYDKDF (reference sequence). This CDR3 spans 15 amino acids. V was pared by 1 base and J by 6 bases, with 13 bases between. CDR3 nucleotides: TGTGCCACCAGCAGAGTCAGGGCCCCAGGCAATGAGCAGTTCTTC. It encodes CATSRVRAPGNEQFF.

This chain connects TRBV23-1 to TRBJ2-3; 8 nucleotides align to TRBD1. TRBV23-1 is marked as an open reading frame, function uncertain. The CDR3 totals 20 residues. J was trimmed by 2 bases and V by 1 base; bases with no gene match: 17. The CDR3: CASSQWRRQGRMKVTDTQYF. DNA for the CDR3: TGCGCCAGCAGTCAATGGAGGAGACAGGGGAGGATGAAGGTCACAGATACGCAGTATTTT.

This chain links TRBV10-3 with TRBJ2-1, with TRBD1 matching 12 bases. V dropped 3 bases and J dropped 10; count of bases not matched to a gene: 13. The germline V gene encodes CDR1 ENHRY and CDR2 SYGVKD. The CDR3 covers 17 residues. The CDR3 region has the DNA TGTGCCATCAGTGACGGGGGGGGACAGGGGGCGAAGGACGAGCAGTTCTTC. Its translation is CAISDGGGQGAKDEQFF.

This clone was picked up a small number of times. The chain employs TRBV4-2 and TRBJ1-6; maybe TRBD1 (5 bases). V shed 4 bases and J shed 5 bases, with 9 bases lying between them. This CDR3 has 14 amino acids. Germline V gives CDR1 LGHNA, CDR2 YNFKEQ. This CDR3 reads CASSRQQDNSPLHF. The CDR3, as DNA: TGTGCCAGCAGCCGACAGCAAGATAATTCACCCCTCCACTTT.

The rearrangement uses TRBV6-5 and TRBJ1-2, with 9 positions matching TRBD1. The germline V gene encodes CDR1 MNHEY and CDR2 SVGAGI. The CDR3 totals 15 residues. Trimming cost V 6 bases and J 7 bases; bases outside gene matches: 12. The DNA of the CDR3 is TGTGCCAGCAGGGGACCACAGGGGGCGAAGCCTGGCTACACCTTC. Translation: CASRGPQGAKPGYTF.

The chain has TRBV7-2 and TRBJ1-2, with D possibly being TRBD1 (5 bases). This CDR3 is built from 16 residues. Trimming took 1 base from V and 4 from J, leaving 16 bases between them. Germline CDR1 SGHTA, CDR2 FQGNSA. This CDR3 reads CASSLGPSRAPYGYTF. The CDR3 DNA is TGTGCCAGCAGCTTAGGGCCTTCCAGGGCCCCCTATGGCTACACCTTC.

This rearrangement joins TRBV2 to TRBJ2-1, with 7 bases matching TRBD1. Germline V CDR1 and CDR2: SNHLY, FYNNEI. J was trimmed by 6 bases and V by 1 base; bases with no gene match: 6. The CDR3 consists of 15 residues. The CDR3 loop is CASSEGQGGFNEQFF. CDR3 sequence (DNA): TGTGCCAGCAGTGAAGGACAGGGTGGGTTCAATGAGCAGTTCTTC.

The chain's CDR3 is CATRTGNTGELFF. The CDR3 DNA follows: TGCGCCACTAGGACAGGGAACACCGGGGAGCTGTTTTTT. The chain carries TRBV10-2 and TRBJ2-2, with 7 bases fitting TRBD1. V shed 10 bases and J 1 base; nucleotides not matched to a gene: 3. The CDR3 spans 13 residues. CDR1 and CDR2 from the germline V gene are WSHSY and SAAADI.

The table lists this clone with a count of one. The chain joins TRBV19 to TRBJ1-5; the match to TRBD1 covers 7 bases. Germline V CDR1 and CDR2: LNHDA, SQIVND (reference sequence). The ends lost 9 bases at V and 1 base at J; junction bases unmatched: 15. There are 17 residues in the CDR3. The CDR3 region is CASKSGGQSLSNQPQHF. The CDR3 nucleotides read TGTGCCAGCAAATCAGGGGGACAGAGTCTGAGCAATCAGCCCCAGCATTTT.

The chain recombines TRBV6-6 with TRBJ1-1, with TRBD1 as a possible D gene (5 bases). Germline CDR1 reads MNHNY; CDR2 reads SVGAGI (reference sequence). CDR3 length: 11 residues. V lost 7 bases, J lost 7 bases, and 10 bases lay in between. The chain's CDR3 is CASTSGIEAFF. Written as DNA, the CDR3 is TGTGCCAGCACCTCAGGGATTGAAGCTTTCTTT.

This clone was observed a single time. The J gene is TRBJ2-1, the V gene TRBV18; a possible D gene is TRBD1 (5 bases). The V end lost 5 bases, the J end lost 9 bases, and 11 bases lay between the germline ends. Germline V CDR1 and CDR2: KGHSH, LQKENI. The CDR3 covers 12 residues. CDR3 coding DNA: TGTGCCAGCTCAGGGGCGAAAGGTGAGCAGTTCTTC. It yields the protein CASSGAKGEQFF.

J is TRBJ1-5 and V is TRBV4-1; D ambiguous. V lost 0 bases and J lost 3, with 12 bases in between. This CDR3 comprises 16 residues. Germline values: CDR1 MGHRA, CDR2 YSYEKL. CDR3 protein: CASSQEGGNDNQPQHF. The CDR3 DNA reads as TGCGCCAGCAGCCAAGAAGGCGGGAACGACAATCAGCCCCAGCATTTT.

This chain's CDR3 is CASSSGQGNYEQYF. CDR3 nucleotide sequence: TGTGCCAGCAGCTCAGGACAGGGGAACTACGAGCAGTACTTC. V gene TRBV7-9 combines with J gene TRBJ2-7; TRBD1 matches at 9 bases. The germline gives CDR1 SEHNR, CDR2 FQNEAQ (reference sequence). Germline trimming cut 4 bases from V and 3 bases from J; bases unmatched to any gene: 4. The CDR3 runs to 14 residues.

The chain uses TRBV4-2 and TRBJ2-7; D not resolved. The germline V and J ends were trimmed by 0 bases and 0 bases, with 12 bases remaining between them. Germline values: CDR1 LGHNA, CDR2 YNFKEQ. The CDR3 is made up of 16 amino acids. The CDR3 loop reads CASSQDSTSSSYEQYF. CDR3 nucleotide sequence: TGTGCCAGCAGCCAAGACTCGACATCCAGCTCCTACGAGCAGTACTTC.

The CDR3 DNA reads TGCGCCAGCAGCCAAGACTTGGGGACAGGGAATCAGCCCCAGCATTTT. This sequence encodes CASSQDLGTGNQPQHF. The chain employs TRBV4-1 and TRBJ1-5; 9 nucleotides agree with TRBD1. The J segment lost 4 bases and the V segment lost 0 bases, leaving 4 bases of the junction unmatched. The CDR3 is made up of 16 amino acids. Germline V lookup: CDR1 MGHRA, CDR2 YSYEKL.